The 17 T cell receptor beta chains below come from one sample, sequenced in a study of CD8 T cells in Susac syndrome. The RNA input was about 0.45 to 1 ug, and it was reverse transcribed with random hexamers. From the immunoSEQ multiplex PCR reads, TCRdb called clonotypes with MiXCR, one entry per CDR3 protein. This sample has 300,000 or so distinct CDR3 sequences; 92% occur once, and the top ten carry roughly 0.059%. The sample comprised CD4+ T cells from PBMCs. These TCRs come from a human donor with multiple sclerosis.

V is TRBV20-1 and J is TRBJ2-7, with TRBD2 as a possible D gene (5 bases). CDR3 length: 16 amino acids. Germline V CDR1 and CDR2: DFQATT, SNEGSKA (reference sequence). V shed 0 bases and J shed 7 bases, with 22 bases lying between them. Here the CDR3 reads CSARESVAPDEREQYF. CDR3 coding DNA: TGCAGTGCTAGAGAATCGGTAGCGCCCGACGAGAGGGAGCAGTACTTC.

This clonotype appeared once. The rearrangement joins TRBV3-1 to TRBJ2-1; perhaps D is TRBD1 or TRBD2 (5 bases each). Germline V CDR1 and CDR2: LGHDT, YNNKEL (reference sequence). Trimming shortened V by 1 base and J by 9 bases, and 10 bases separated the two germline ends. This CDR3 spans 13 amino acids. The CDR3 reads CASSQGPRGEQFF. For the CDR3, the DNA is TGTGCCAGCAGCCAAGGCCCGAGGGGTGAGCAGTTCTTC.

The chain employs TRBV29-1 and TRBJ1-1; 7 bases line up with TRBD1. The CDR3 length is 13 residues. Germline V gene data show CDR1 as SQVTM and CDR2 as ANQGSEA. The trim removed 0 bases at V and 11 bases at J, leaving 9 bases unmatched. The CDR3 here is CSVEDDGRGYAFF. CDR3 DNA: TGCAGCGTTGAAGATGATGGCAGGGGGTATGCTTTCTTT. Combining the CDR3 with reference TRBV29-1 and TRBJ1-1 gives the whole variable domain SAVISQKPSRDICQRGTSLTIQCQVDSQVTMMFWYRQQPGQSLTLIATANQGSEATYESGFVIDKFPISRPNLTFSTLTVSNMSPEDSSIYLCSVEDDGRGYAFFGQGTRLTVV.

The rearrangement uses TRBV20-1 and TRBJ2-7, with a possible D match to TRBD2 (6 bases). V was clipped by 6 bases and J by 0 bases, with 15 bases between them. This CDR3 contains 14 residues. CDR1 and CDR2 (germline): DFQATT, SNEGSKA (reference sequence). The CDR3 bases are TGCAGTGCCACCCCCGGGACTTACTCCTACGAGCAGTACTTC. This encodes CSATPGTYSYEQYF.

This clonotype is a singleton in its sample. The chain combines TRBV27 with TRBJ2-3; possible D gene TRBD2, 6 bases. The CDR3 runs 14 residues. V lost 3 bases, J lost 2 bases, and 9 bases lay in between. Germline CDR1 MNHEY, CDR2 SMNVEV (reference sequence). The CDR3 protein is CASSFGLLTDTQYF. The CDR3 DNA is TGTGCCAGCAGTTTCGGACTACTCACAGATACGCAGTATTTT.

The CDR3 is CASSDFSGRGNEQFF. The CDR3 nucleotides read TGCGCCAGCAGCGATTTTAGCGGGAGGGGAAATGAGCAGTTCTTC. This chain joins TRBV5-1 and TRBJ2-1; 11 bases are a match to TRBD2. Germline V gene data show CDR1 as SGHRS and CDR2 as YFSETQ. J was trimmed by 7 bases and V by 4 bases; bases with no gene match: 7. The length of the CDR3 is 15 residues.

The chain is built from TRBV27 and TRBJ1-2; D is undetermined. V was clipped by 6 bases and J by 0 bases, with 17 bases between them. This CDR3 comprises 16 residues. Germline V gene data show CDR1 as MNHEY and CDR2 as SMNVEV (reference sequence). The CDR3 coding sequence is TGTGCCAGCAGCCCTGAGAGGTTAGCCGCTAACTATGGCTACACCTTC. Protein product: CASSPERLAANYGYTF.

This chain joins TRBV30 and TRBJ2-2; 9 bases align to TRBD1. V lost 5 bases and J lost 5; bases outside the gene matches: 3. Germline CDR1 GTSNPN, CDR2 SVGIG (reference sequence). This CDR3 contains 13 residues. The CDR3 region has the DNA TGTGCCTGGGGACAGGGGTGGACCGGGGAGCTGTTTTTT. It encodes CAWGQGWTGELFF.

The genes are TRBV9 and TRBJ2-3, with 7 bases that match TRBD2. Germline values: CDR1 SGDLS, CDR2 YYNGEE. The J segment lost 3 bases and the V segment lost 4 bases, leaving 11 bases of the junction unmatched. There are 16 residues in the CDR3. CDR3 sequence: CASSLRLADETDTQYF. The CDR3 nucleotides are TGTGCCAGCAGCCTACGCCTAGCGGACGAGACAGATACGCAGTATTTT.

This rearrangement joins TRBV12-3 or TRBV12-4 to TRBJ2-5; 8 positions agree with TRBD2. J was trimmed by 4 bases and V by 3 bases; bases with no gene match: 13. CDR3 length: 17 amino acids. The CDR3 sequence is CASSFQAGGGLGETQYF. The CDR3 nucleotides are TGTGCCAGCAGTTTCCAAGCTGGCGGGGGGCTTGGAGAGACCCAGTACTTC.

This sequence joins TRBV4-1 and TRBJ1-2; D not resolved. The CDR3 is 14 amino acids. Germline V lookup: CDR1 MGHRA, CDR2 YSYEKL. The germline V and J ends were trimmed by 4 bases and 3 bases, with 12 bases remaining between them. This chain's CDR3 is CASSLQRTDYGYTF. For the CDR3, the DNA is TGCGCCAGCAGCCTCCAGAGAACAGACTATGGCTACACCTTC.

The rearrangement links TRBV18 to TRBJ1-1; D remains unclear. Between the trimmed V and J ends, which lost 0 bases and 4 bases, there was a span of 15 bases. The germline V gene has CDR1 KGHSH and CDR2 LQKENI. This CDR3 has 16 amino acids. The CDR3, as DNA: TGTGCCAGCTCACCACCTCATCTTCGAGAAGGCACTGAAGCTTTCTTT. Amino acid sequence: CASSPPHLREGTEAFF.

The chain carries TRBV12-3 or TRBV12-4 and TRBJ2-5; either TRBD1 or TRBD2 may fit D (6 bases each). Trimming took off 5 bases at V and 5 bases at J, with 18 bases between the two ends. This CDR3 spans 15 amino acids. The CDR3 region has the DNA TGTGCCAGCAGTCCCGGAGGGGGGCCCCGGGAGACCCAGTACTTC. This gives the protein CASSPGGGPRETQYF.

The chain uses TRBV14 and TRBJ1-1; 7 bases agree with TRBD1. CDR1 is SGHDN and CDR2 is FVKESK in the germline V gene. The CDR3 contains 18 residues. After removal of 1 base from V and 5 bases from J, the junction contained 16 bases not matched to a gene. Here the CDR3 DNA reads TGTGCCAGCAGCCAAGGTACGGACAGGCGCCCCTTTCAGACTGAAGCTTTCTTT. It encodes CASSQGTDRRPFQTEAFF.

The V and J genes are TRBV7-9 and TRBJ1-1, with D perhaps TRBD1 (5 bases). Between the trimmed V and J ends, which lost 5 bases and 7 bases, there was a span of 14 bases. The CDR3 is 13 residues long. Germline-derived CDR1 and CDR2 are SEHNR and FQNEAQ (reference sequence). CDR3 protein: CASSPRRALEAFF. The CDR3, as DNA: TGTGCCAGCAGCCCCCGCAGGGCCCTTGAAGCTTTCTTT.

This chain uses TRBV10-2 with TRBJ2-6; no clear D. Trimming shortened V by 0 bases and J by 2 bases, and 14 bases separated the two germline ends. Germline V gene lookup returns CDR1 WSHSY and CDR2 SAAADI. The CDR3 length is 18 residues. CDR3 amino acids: CASSESAWRVTGANVLTF. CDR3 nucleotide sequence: TGCGCCAGCAGTGAGTCGGCTTGGAGAGTTACTGGGGCCAACGTCCTGACTTTC.

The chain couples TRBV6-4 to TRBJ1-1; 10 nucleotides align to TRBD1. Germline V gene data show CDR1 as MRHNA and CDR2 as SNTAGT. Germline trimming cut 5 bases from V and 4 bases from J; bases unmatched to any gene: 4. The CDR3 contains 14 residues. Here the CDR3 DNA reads TGTGCCAGCAGTAGGGACAGGGGAAGCACTGAAGCTTTCTTT. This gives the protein CASSRDRGSTEAFF.